Given below is one T cell receptor (beta chain) in context. The data were taken from a study of blood T cell repertoires in COVID-19. Study overall: Sources were T cells, B-cell-depleted T cells, or PBMCs; the material itself was cDNA or gDNA.

The assay was immunoSEQ multiplex PCR, and TCRdb's table has in-frame clones only and misses some. In the table there are fewer than 150,000 clones, around 90% of which are singletons. Trimming left V 7 bases short and J 2 bases short, with 11 bases between. In germline, CDR1 is LNHDA, CDR2 SQIVND (reference sequence). CDR3 size: 14 residues. The sequencing sample was made of peripheral blood. This TCR was sampled from a human donor in a cohort sampled during active COVID-19. The chain combines TRBV19 with TRBJ2-2; maybe TRBD2 (5 bases). The chain's CDR3 is CASIRTANTGELFF. CDR3 DNA sequence: TGTGCCAGTATTAGGACTGCCAACACCGGGGAGCTGTTTTTT. Drawing the rest from reference TRBV19 and TRBJ2-2, the complete variable domain is DGGITQSPKYLFRKEGQNVTLSCEQNLNHDAMYWYRQDPGQGLRLIYYSQIVNDFQKGDIAEGYSVSREKKESFPLTVTSAQKNPTAFYLCASIRTANTGELFFGEGSRLTVL.